Presented here are 28 T cell receptor beta chains from one specimen sequenced in a study of molecular identifiers for immune sequencing clone quantification. TCRdb re-derived calls from the PCR reads in MiXCR, one entry per CDR3 protein. The data contain about 640,000 distinct CDR3 sequences, 20% of them singletons. Specimen: naive CD8+ T cells from blood, with Jurkat cell RNA spiked in. Noted subset: FACS-sorted CD8+CD4-CCR7+CD45RA+ naive T cells. The receptor set was obtained from a human donor in good health. Some libraries in this study had Jurkat cell RNA spiked in.

In this sample, this clonotype turned up a few times. A much larger clone sits a single nucleotide away, making a read error possible. The gene calls are TRBV5-6 and TRBJ2-2; the D gene is possibly TRBD2 (5 bases). The CDR3 extends over 16 amino acids. Germline CDR1 is SGHDT and CDR2 is YYEEEE. CDR3 in DNA: TGTGCCAGCGGCTTGGAGGTCAGGCCGAACACCGGGGAGCTGTTTTTT. Translated, it gives CASGLEVRPNTGELFF.

This clonotype was detected many times. This chain uses TRBV4-1 with TRBJ1-5; D remains unclear. This CDR3 is built from 16 residues. CDR1 is MGHRA, CDR2 YSYEKL, per germline. V was trimmed by 0 bases and J by 6 bases, leaving 15 bases between them. The DNA for the CDR3 is TGCGCCAGCAGCCAAGAGCCTAGGACCTCCAGTCAGCCCCAGCATTTT. As protein: CASSQEPRTSSQPQHF.

This clonotype has just a few counts. At one end the junction does not follow the germline gene, possibly because of a read error. This chain uses TRBV4-3 with TRBJ2-2; 7 nucleotides match TRBD1. The CDR3 has 17 amino acids. Germline CDR1 and CDR2: LGHNA and YSLEER. CDR3 region: CACSQDSDRANTGELFF. CDR3 DNA: TGCGCCTGCAGCCAAGATTCCGACAGGGCGAACACCGGGGAGCTGTTTTTT.

Notes on this clonotype: A much larger clone differs from this one at a single base, so this may be a read error. V is TRBV15 and J is TRBJ2-3, with 8 bases identical to TRBD2. Germline CDR1 LNHNV, CDR2 YYDKDF (reference sequence). The CDR3 is 16 amino acids. In DNA form, the CDR3 reads TGTGCCACCAGCAGAGGAAGCGGGAGTAGCATAGATACGCAGTATTTT. Translation gives CATSRGSGSSIDTQYF.

Remarks on this clonotype: This could be a read error, since a much larger clone is one nucleotide away. This chain uses TRBV12-5 with TRBJ2-7; D is undetermined. From germline, CDR1 is LGHNT and CDR2 FRNRAP. The CDR3 sequence is 11 residues long. CDR3 sequence (DNA): TGTGCTAGTGGTTCCCCCTACGTGCAGTACTTC. Translated: CASGSPYVQYF.

In this sample, this clonotype turned up many times. CDR3 nucleotides: TGTGCCAGCAGCTTAAACAGGTACGGTAGGGCTTTCTTT. This gives the protein CASSLNRYGRAFF. This chain connects TRBV13 to TRBJ1-1, with D possibly matching TRBD1 (5 bases). The CDR3 length is 13 residues. Trimming cost V 2 bases and J 11 bases, with 15 bases left between them. Germline V gives CDR1 PRHDT, CDR2 FYEKMQ (reference sequence).

This clonotype was detected only once. This may come from a read error, since a much larger clone is one base off. The chain couples TRBV7-2 to TRBJ2-1, with TRBD1 matching over 7 bases. The CDR3 totals 15 residues. Looked up from germline, CDR1 is SGHTA and CDR2 is FQGNSA. For the CDR3, the DNA is TGTGCCAGCAGCTTGAGACAGGGTATCTACGATGAGCAGTTCTTC. Translated, it gives CASSLRQGIYDEQFF. The full variable domain, its missing parts supplied by reference TRBV7-2 and TRBJ2-1, is GAGVSQSPSNKVTEKGKDVELRCDPISGHTALYWYRQSLGQGLEFLIYFQGNSAPDKSGLPSDRFSAERTGGSVSTLTIQRTQQEDSAVYLCASSLRQGIYDEQFFGPGTRLTVL.

The CDR3 protein is CASSSGLGREKLFF. The CDR3 nucleotides read TGTGCCAGCAGCTCCGGTCTCGGGCGAGAAAAACTGTTTTTT. This chain uses TRBV12-3 or TRBV12-4 with TRBJ1-4; D call uncertain. The germline V and J ends were trimmed by 6 bases and 8 bases, with 16 bases remaining between them. The CDR3 runs 14 residues.

Comments on this clonotype: This clone may be a read error of a much larger clone one base away. The rearrangement links TRBV7-8 to TRBJ2-7, with 7 bases fitting TRBD1. V lost 8 bases to trimming and J lost 4 bases; unmatched junction nucleotides: 14. CDR3 length equals 15 residues. Germline V gene sequence: CDR1 SGHVS, CDR2 FQNEAQ. This CDR3 is CASGNRDSSFYEQYF. The CDR3 DNA is TGTGCCAGCGGCAACCGGGACAGCTCCTTTTACGAGCAGTACTTC.

V usage is TRBV6-5 and J usage is TRBJ1-4; D is unclear. CDR1 is MNHEY, CDR2 SVGAGI, per germline. CDR3 size: 15 residues. Trimming left V 2 bases short and J 5 bases short, with 12 bases between. The CDR3 sequence: CASSYSIAANEKLFF. The CDR3 DNA is TGTGCCAGCAGTTACAGTATTGCAGCAAATGAAAAACTGTTTTTT.

The CDR3 coding sequence is TGTGCCAGTAGGCCCAGGACTAGCGGGATCTTCTCCTACAATGAGCAGTTCTTC. Translated, it gives CASRPRTSGIFSYNEQFF. The chain has TRBV19 and TRBJ2-1, with 12 bases matching TRBD2. Germline V gives CDR1 LNHDA, CDR2 SQIVND (reference sequence). The CDR3 runs 18 residues. Trimming cost V 6 bases and J 0 bases; bases outside gene matches: 9.

Points on this clonotype: A much larger clonotype is one base distant, so this may be a read error. V gene TRBV6-2 or TRBV6-3 combines with J gene TRBJ2-2, with D unresolved. Trimming took off 0 bases at V and 2 bases at J, with 16 bases between the two ends. The CDR3 totals 18 residues. CDR1 MNHEY and CDR2 SVGEGT come from the germline V gene. The CDR3 nucleotides read TGTGCCAGCAGTTACTCCCGTCCGGACCAGATTAACACCGGGGAGCTGTTTTTT. Protein: CASSYSRPDQINTGELFF.

V gene TRBV3-1 combines with J gene TRBJ1-5; 8 positions match TRBD1. Germline V gene data show CDR1 as LGHDT and CDR2 as YNNKEL (reference sequence). The CDR3 extends over 16 amino acids. V was pared by 1 base and J by 5 bases, with 7 bases of the junction left unmatched. The CDR3 loop is CASSQVRTGNHQPQHF. The CDR3 region has the DNA TGTGCCAGCAGCCAAGTACGGACAGGGAATCATCAGCCCCAGCATTTT.

This clonotype has ten or more counts. This sequence joins TRBV29-1 and TRBJ2-3, with D maybe TRBD1 (6 bases). CDR3 size: 14 residues. V was clipped by 7 bases and J by 2 bases, with 16 bases between them. Germline values: CDR1 SQVTM, CDR2 ANQGSEA. This chain's CDR3 is CSGEPGAPTDTQYF. CDR3 bases: TGCAGCGGCGAGCCAGGGGCCCCCACAGATACGCAGTATTTT.

Comments on this clonotype: A read error may produce the germline difference seen at one junction end. The V gene is TRBV9, the J gene TRBJ1-6, with TRBD1 matching 8 bases. The CDR3 spans 14 residues. CDR1 is SGDLS and CDR2 is YYNGEE in the germline V gene. The CDR3 sequence: CACSVGQGVSPLHF. The CDR3 DNA is TGTGCCTGCAGCGTTGGACAGGGTGTTTCACCCCTCCACTTT.

The V gene is TRBV7-8, the J gene TRBJ1-2; 8 bases are a match to TRBD1. Germline-derived CDR1 and CDR2 are SGHVS and FQNEAQ. This CDR3 has 15 residues. V shed 3 bases, J shed 9 bases, and the junction held 12 bases outside the gene matches. CDR3 sequence: CASSFPGQAIDRYTF. CDR3 coding DNA: TGTGCCAGCAGCTTCCCGGGACAGGCCATAGATCGCTACACCTTC.

The sample holds a few counts of this clonotype. V usage is TRBV7-6 and J usage is TRBJ2-2; possibly TRBD1 for D (5 bases). From germline, CDR1 is SGHVS and CDR2 FNYEAQ. The CDR3 contains 14 residues. The V end lost 9 bases, the J end lost 0 bases, and 11 bases lay between the germline ends. DNA of the CDR3: TGTGCCAGGACGCGGACAACGAACACCGGGGAGCTGTTTTTT. This translates into CARTRTTNTGELFF.

This clonotype was counted at least ten times. The chain links TRBV12-3 or TRBV12-4 to TRBJ1-5; 7 bases fit TRBD1. V dropped 5 bases and J dropped 5; count of bases not matched to a gene: 9. The CDR3 loop spans 15 amino acids. The CDR3: CASSTGTAAYQPQHF. The CDR3 nucleotides read TGTGCCAGCAGTACCGGGACAGCCGCTTATCAGCCCCAGCATTTT.

V is TRBV11-3 and J is TRBJ2-1; no reliable D call. Per germline, CDR1 SGHNT and CDR2 YENEEA. The length of the CDR3 is 13 residues. V gave up 3 bases and J gave up 7 bases, with 10 bases separating them. CDR3 in amino acids: CASSLGNWNEQFF. The CDR3, as DNA: TGTGCCAGCAGCTTGGGGAATTGGAATGAGCAGTTCTTC. Full variable domain (missing parts from reference TRBV11-3 and TRBJ2-1): EAGVVQSPRYKIIEKKQPVAFWCNPISGHNTLYWYLQNLGQGPELLIRYENEEAVDDSQLPKDRFSAERLKGVDSTLKIQPAELGDSAVYLCASSLGNWNEQFFGPGTRLTVL.

This clonotype has ten or more counts. The chain combines TRBV4-3 with TRBJ2-4, with no clear D. The V end was cut by 0 bases, the J end by 6 bases, with 9 bases between. Per the germline V gene, CDR1 is LGHNA and CDR2 is YSLEER. This CDR3 is 14 amino acids long. In nucleotides, the CDR3 is TGCGCCAGCAGCCAAGAAAGGACCTTAAACATTCAGTACTTC. Its protein is CASSQERTLNIQYF.

V gene TRBV19 combines with J gene TRBJ2-2; tentatively, D is TRBD1 or TRBD2 (5 bases each). The CDR3 is 13 amino acids. V was clipped by 7 bases and J by 3 bases, with 9 bases between them. Germline V gene lookup returns CDR1 LNHDA and CDR2 SQIVND (reference sequence). CDR3 protein: CASTGPHTGELFF. The CDR3 DNA follows: TGTGCCAGTACGGGACCCCACACCGGGGAGCTGTTTTTT.

This clonotype was observed at least ten times. At one end, the junction sequence differs from germline, possibly due to a read error. This chain joins TRBV12-3 or TRBV12-4 and TRBJ2-7, with D perhaps given as TRBD1 or TRBD2 (5 bases each). The CDR3 length is 13 residues. The CDR3 protein is CASSERDAASANF. The CDR3 DNA reads TGTGCCAGCAGTGAACGGGACGCCGCCTCAGCAAACTTC.

This clonotype has at least ten counts. The chain couples TRBV30 to TRBJ2-3; no reliable D call. The CDR3 length is 15 residues. Looked up from germline, CDR1 is GTSNPN and CDR2 is SVGIG (reference sequence). The ends were cut back, 2 bases at V and 0 bases at J, with 12 bases in the middle. This CDR3 reads CAWSLGGSSTDTQYF. The DNA of the CDR3 is TGTGCCTGGAGTTTAGGCGGCTCTAGCACAGATACGCAGTATTTT. Variable domain in full (rest from reference TRBV30 and TRBJ2-3): SQTIHQWPATLVQPVGSPLSLECTVEGTSNPNLYWYRQAAGRGLQLLFYSVGIGQISSEVPQNLSASRPQDRQFILSSKKLLLSDSGFYLCAWSLGGSSTDTQYFGPGTRLTVL.

This clonotype was recorded at least ten times. The gene calls are TRBV12-3 or TRBV12-4 and TRBJ2-1; the match to TRBD1 covers 8 bases. V trimming: 6 bases; J trimming: 6 bases; junction bases outside the gene matches: 7. The CDR3 sequence is 14 residues long. This chain's CDR3 is CASRIDRGGNEQFF. CDR3 in DNA: TGTGCCAGCAGGATTGACAGGGGAGGCAATGAGCAGTTCTTC.

With regard to this clonotype: This may be a read error: a much more frequent sequence differs by one nucleotide. The rearrangement joins TRBV12-3 or TRBV12-4 to TRBJ2-3; D is ambiguous. The CDR3 spans 12 residues. The CDR3 loop is CASRFSADTLYF. Here the CDR3 DNA reads TGTGCCAGCAGGTTTAGTGCAGATACGCTGTATTTT.

The table lists this clonotype with a few counts. The CDR3 protein is CASSPPGTGPPGYGYTF. The CDR3 DNA is TGCGCCAGCAGCCCGCCGGGGACAGGGCCCCCGGGCTATGGCTACACCTTC. This chain connects TRBV4-1 to TRBJ1-2; the match to TRBD1 covers 9 bases. J gave up 4 bases and V 4 bases, and 13 bases lay outside the gene matches. CDR1 and CDR2 from the germline V gene are MGHRA and YSYEKL. The CDR3 totals 17 residues.

About this clonotype: This may come from a read error, since a much larger clone is one base off. The chain carries TRBV7-2 and TRBJ2-1; 8 nucleotides agree with TRBD2. Germline V lookup: CDR1 SGHTA, CDR2 FQGNSA. The CDR3 has 15 residues. The CDR3 loop reads CASSRRGGSYNEQSF. CDR3 sequence (DNA): TGTGCCAGCAGTCGACGGGGGGGCTCCTACAATGAGCAGTCCTTC. The whole variable domain, filled in from reference TRBV7-2 and TRBJ2-1, reads GAGVSQSPSNKVTEKGKDVELRCDPISGHTALYWYRQSLGQGLEFLIYFQGNSAPDKSGLPSDRFSAERTGGSVSTLTIQRTQQEDSAVYLCASSRRGGSYNEQSFGPGTRLTVL.

This clonotype came up many times. The chain carries TRBV19 and TRBJ2-5; D remains ambiguous. The CDR3 totals 13 residues. Trimming pared 1 base from V and 2 bases from J, leaving 5 bases between. Per germline, CDR1 LNHDA and CDR2 SQIVND (reference sequence). Written as DNA, the CDR3 is TGTGCCAGTAGTATAGTGGAACAAGAGACCCAGTACTTC. Translation: CASSIVEQETQYF.